This entry is about one T cell receptor (beta chain). Its antigen is currently unknown. This CDR3 has 12 amino acids. Germline CDR1 is ENHRY and CDR2 is SYGVKD. Trimming stripped 6 bases from V and 6 bases from J, with 6 bases between. The time point was: week 23, last vaccination. Topical imiquimod accompanied each vaccine dose, which consisted of 300 ug of mutant IDH1 20-mer peptide. Astrocytomas that were new, WHO grade 3 or 4, IDH1-mutant and ATRX-lost were present in the donors. The sample belongs to a study of a mutant IDH1 vaccine in newly diagnosed glioma. About the study: Beforehand, treatment had been radiotherapy, temozolomide, or both; the majority received both.

General study results and limits: Vaccine-induced immune responses were detected in roughly 92% of patients. Top-clonotype changes in peripheral T cells seemed unrelated to pseudoprogression.

The method was immunoSEQ multiplex PCR; TCRdb's version includes in-frame clones alone and lacks a portion of them. The sample holds 50,000 to 60,000 clones; 80% are singletons and the top ten take 5% to 7.5%. The chain employs TRBV10-3 and TRBJ1-6; D is uncertain. The sample consisted of PBMCs, taken from a glioma patient whose treatment included an IDH1 peptide vaccine. This clonotype originated in a man in his forties or fifties with glioma. The CDR3 is CAISSTNSPLHF. For the CDR3, the DNA is TGTGCCATCAGCTCCACTAATTCACCCCTCCACTTT.